These 32 T cell receptor beta chains were sequenced from one sample in a study of cytomegalovirus exposure and HLA in healthy donors. Primers included in the PCR were 60 Vbeta and 13 Jbeta primers. Using immunoSEQ multiplex PCR, the repertoire was profiled, and TCRdb retains in-frame clones only, with some absent. The table records roughly 82,000 clones, 65% to 80% of them present only once. The sequencing input was PBMCs. These receptors were collected from a woman in her 40s in good health and CMV-seropositive.

The V call is TRBV5-1, the J call TRBJ2-2; tentatively, D is TRBD2 (6 bases). V lost 5 bases, J lost 4 bases, and 12 bases lay in between. The CDR3 sequence is 14 residues long. Per germline, CDR1 SGHRS and CDR2 YFSETQ. The CDR3 loop is CASRRPGGTGELFF. The DNA for the CDR3 is TGCGCCAGCAGGCGACCCGGGGGCACCGGGGAGCTGTTTTTT.

The chain is built from TRBV5-6 and TRBJ1-1, with D unclear. The germline V gene has CDR1 SGHDT and CDR2 YYEEEE. The CDR3 totals 12 residues. V dropped 4 bases and J dropped 11 bases, with 15 bases sitting between them. The CDR3 nucleotides read TGTGCCAGCAGCCCTAGCTCCGGCGGGGCTTTCTTT. Translated, it gives CASSPSSGGAFF.

V usage is TRBV6-5 and J usage is TRBJ2-7, with TRBD1 matching over 7 bases. This CDR3 contains 15 residues. Trimming removed 6 bases from V and 6 bases from J; junction bases left unmatched: 14. Germline V gene sequence: CDR1 MNHEY, CDR2 SVGAGI. CDR3 amino acids: CASRFGTGAAFEQYF. The CDR3 DNA is TGTGCCAGCAGATTCGGCACAGGGGCGGCTTTCGAGCAGTACTTC.

This clone has only a few counts. The chain couples TRBV7-6 to TRBJ1-1; D gene uncertain. CDR1 SGHVS and CDR2 FNYEAQ come from the germline V gene. CDR3 length: 11 amino acids. Trimming left V 5 bases short and J 10 bases short, with 11 bases between. Here the CDR3 reads CASSDSGSAFF. The CDR3 DNA is TGTGCCAGCAGCGACTCGGGTTCAGCTTTCTTT.

The chain has TRBV30 and TRBJ2-1, with 12 bases matching TRBD2. Germline V gene data show CDR1 as GTSNPN and CDR2 as SVGIG (reference sequence). Trimming took 3 bases from V and 3 from J; bases not matched to a gene: 3. The CDR3 is 15 amino acids. CDR3 residues: CAWRATSGSYNEQFF. CDR3 sequence (DNA): TGTGCCTGGAGAGCGACTAGCGGGAGCTACAATGAGCAGTTCTTC.

The rearrangement joins TRBV7-3 to TRBJ1-1, with a possible D match to TRBD1 (5 bases). CDR1 is SGHTA, CDR2 FQGTGA, per germline. This CDR3 spans 13 amino acids. Trimming left V 4 bases short and J 1 base short, with 7 bases between. The CDR3 DNA sequence: TGTGCCAGCAGCTCGCAGGGGAACACTGAAGCTTTCTTT. Protein: CASSSQGNTEAFF.

The V and J genes are TRBV29-1 and TRBJ2-1, with 15 bases that match TRBD2. The CDR3 contains 17 residues. Trimming removed 3 bases from V and 0 bases from J; junction bases left unmatched: 3. The germline V gene encodes CDR1 SQVTM and CDR2 ANQGSEA. CDR3 in DNA: TGCAGCGTTGATGGGACTAGCGGGGGGATCTCCTACAATGAGCAGTTCTTC. Residues: CSVDGTSGGISYNEQFF.

This chain connects TRBV2 to TRBJ1-6, with 8 bases aligning to TRBD1. There are 14 residues in the CDR3. Germline V gene lookup returns CDR1 SNHLY and CDR2 FYNNEI. J was trimmed by 9 bases and V by 9 bases; bases with no gene match: 10. This chain's CDR3 is CARRTDRAGSPLHF. Here the CDR3 DNA reads TGTGCCAGACGGACGGACAGGGCAGGTTCACCCCTCCACTTT.

This sequence joins TRBV5-4 and TRBJ2-5; 8 bases map to TRBD2. CDR1 is SGHNT and CDR2 is YYREEE in the germline V gene (reference sequence). CDR3 length: 15 residues. V lost 2 bases and J lost 4; bases outside the gene matches: 7. The CDR3 sequence: CASSLQGAGVETQYF. CDR3 DNA sequence: TGTGCCAGCAGCTTACAAGGAGCGGGGGTAGAGACCCAGTACTTC.

The chain recombines TRBV5-6 with TRBJ1-6; 8 bases fit TRBD1. The CDR3 length is 15 residues. Germline V gene lookup returns CDR1 SGHDT and CDR2 YYEEEE. The V and J ends lost 0 bases and 14 bases, in that order; junction bases with no gene match: 10. The CDR3 protein is CASSLVGRGLESLHF. CDR3 nucleotide sequence: TGTGCCAGCAGCTTGGTTGGCAGGGGGCTAGAGTCCCTCCACTTT.

The chain carries TRBV5-3 and TRBJ2-5, with TRBD1 identical over 7 bases. TRBV5-3 is assigned to the ORF class and has an uncertain function. This CDR3 comprises 16 residues. Germline trimming cut 9 bases from V and 2 bases from J; bases unmatched to any gene: 16. Here the CDR3 DNA reads TGTGCCATTTGGACATCCAGGGGGAGAAAACAAGAGACCCAGTACTTC. It yields the protein CAIWTSRGRKQETQYF.

The CDR3 region is CASSLVTGANTYNEQFF. CDR3 DNA: TGCGCCAGCAGCTTGGTTACAGGAGCGAATACCTACAATGAGCAGTTCTTC. This chain connects TRBV5-1 to TRBJ2-1; the D gene is possibly TRBD1 (5 bases). The V gene's germline CDR1 is SGHRS and CDR2 YFSETQ. The CDR3 runs 17 residues. The V end lost 0 bases, the J end lost 2 bases, and 15 bases lay between the germline ends.

This clone was seen only a few times. The CDR3 is CASSLLPSDGYTF. CDR3 nucleotide sequence: TGTGCCAGCAGCTTATTACCCTCAGATGGCTACACCTTC. The chain joins TRBV7-2 to TRBJ1-2; D not resolved. The V gene's germline CDR1 is SGHTA and CDR2 FQGNSA. The CDR3 is 13 residues long. With 2 bases removed from V and 6 bases from J, the gap between germline ends came to 10 bases.

This clone was observed once. The V call is TRBV9, the J call TRBJ2-5; 7 nucleotides match TRBD1. The germline CDR1 and CDR2 sequences are SGDLS and YYNGEE. The CDR3 totals 14 residues. Trimming cost V 2 bases and J 5 bases; bases outside gene matches: 6. The CDR3 protein is CASSVRGQGETQYF. The DNA for the CDR3 is TGTGCCAGCAGCGTTAGGGGGCAGGGTGAGACCCAGTACTTC.

The chain carries TRBV29-1 and TRBJ2-1; no reliable D call. The CDR3 runs 15 residues. Trimming removed 4 bases from V and 4 bases from J, with 17 bases in between. Germline CDR1 SQVTM, CDR2 ANQGSEA. The CDR3 is CSVGSTPARYNEQFF. Here the CDR3 DNA reads TGCAGCGTTGGCAGTACCCCGGCCAGGTACAATGAGCAGTTCTTC.

V is TRBV7-8 and J is TRBJ1-5; a weak D match, TRBD1 (6 bases). V shed 4 bases and J shed 7 bases, with 17 bases lying between them. Germline CDR1 reads SGHVS; CDR2 reads FQNEAQ. This CDR3 has 15 residues. The CDR3 protein is CASSSNMAGEQPQHF. DNA of the CDR3: TGTGCCAGCAGCTCCAATATGGCAGGGGAGCAGCCCCAGCATTTT.

This chain connects TRBV19 to TRBJ2-1; 7 bases agree with TRBD1. The germline V gene has CDR1 LNHDA and CDR2 SQIVND (reference sequence). CDR3 size: 12 residues. CDR3 loop: CASGTAYNEQFF. CDR3 DNA: TGTGCTTCGGGGACAGCGTACAATGAGCAGTTCTTC.

The rearrangement joins TRBV5-1 to TRBJ2-5; 12 bases agree with TRBD2. CDR1 is SGHRS, CDR2 YFSETQ, per germline. J gave up 5 bases and V 6 bases, and 14 bases lay outside the gene matches. This CDR3 contains 17 residues. This chain's CDR3 is CASTTSGRTGSGETQYF. CDR3 in DNA: TGCGCCAGCACTACTAGCGGGAGGACGGGGTCGGGGGAGACCCAGTACTTC.

V usage is TRBV7-8 and J usage is TRBJ1-1; 8 nucleotides align to TRBD1. This CDR3 has 17 amino acids. V lost 2 bases and J lost 5; bases outside the gene matches: 13. Germline CDR1 is SGHVS and CDR2 is FQNEAQ. The CDR3: CASSLRATGATGTEAFF. The CDR3 coding sequence is TGTGCCAGCAGCTTAAGGGCGACAGGGGCGACAGGTACTGAAGCTTTCTTT.

This clone came up a few times. The chain combines TRBV9 with TRBJ2-7; 11 bases fit TRBD2. The V gene end was trimmed by 2 bases and the J gene end by 6 bases; junction bases not matched to a gene: 10. There are 16 residues in the CDR3. Germline CDR1 and CDR2: SGDLS and YYNGEE. The CDR3 protein is CASSVRQLAGVGEQYF. The CDR3 DNA reads as TGTGCCAGCAGCGTCAGGCAACTAGCGGGAGTTGGCGAGCAGTACTTC.

As for this clone: Other DNA variants within this sample encode the same CDR3. The V gene is TRBV4-3, the J gene TRBJ2-5; possibly TRBD2 for D (5 bases). The length of the CDR3 is 14 residues. Trimming removed 0 bases at V and 4 bases at J, with 9 bases between. Germline V lookup: CDR1 LGHNA, CDR2 YSLEER. CDR3 bases: TGCGCCAGCAGCCAAGACACGGGGAGAGAGACCCAGTACTTC. Its protein product is CASSQDTGRETQYF.

This rearrangement joins TRBV5-1 to TRBJ1-1; no clear D. This CDR3 contains 13 residues. Trimming took 8 bases from V and 0 from J, leaving 11 bases between them. Germline CDR1 reads SGHRS; CDR2 reads YFSETQ. As DNA, the CDR3 is TGCGCCAGATTACGCGGGATGAACACTGAAGCTTTCTTT. It is translated as CARLRGMNTEAFF.

The genes are TRBV9 and TRBJ2-1; 8 bases fit TRBD1. CDR1 and CDR2 (germline): SGDLS, YYNGEE. The CDR3 runs to 14 residues. The trim removed 0 bases at V and 5 bases at J, leaving 1 base unmatched. CDR3 DNA sequence: TGTGCCAGCAGCGTAGGACAGGGGAACAATGAGCAGTTCTTC. The encoded protein is CASSVGQGNNEQFF.

The V and J genes are TRBV28 and TRBJ2-7; a weak D match, TRBD1 (6 bases). Germline loops: CDR1 MDHEN, CDR2 SYDVKM. The CDR3 sequence is 13 residues long. The ends were cut back, 7 bases at V and 2 bases at J, with 12 bases in the middle. The CDR3 sequence is CASTNRAPYEQYF. The CDR3 DNA reads as TGTGCCAGCACCAACAGGGCCCCCTACGAGCAGTACTTC. Drawing the rest from reference TRBV28 and TRBJ2-7, the complete variable domain is DVKVTQSSRYLVKRTGEKVFLECVQDMDHENMFWYRQDPGLGLRLIYFSYDVKMKEKGDIPEGYSVSREKKERFSLILESASTNQTSMYLCASTNRAPYEQYFGPGTRLTVT.

The chain employs TRBV19 and TRBJ1-5; the D gene is possibly TRBD1 (5 bases). V lost 6 bases and J 0 bases, leaving 9 bases between the germline ends. CDR1 LNHDA and CDR2 SQIVND come from the germline V gene (reference sequence). There are 14 residues in the CDR3. This CDR3 reads CASRQEGSNQPQHF. The CDR3 DNA follows: TGTGCCAGTAGACAGGAAGGTAGCAATCAGCCCCAGCATTTT.

The V and J genes are TRBV4-3 and TRBJ1-4; unclear D gene. This CDR3 is 14 amino acids long. The germline V and J ends were trimmed by 1 base and 4 bases, with 7 bases remaining between them. From germline, CDR1 is LGHNA and CDR2 YSLEER. The CDR3 protein is CASSQVYGNEKLFF. The CDR3 DNA sequence: TGCGCCAGCAGCCAAGTCTACGGTAATGAAAAACTGTTTTTT.

The CDR3 sequence: CASSPRQGADTGELFF. The DNA of the CDR3 is TGTGCCAGCTCACCGCGACAGGGGGCGGACACCGGGGAGCTGTTTTTT. The J gene is TRBJ2-2, the V gene TRBV18; 10 bases agree with TRBD1. The CDR3 length is 16 residues. Germline-derived CDR1 and CDR2 are KGHSH and LQKENI. V lost 3 bases and J lost 3; bases outside the gene matches: 4.

This rearrangement joins TRBV6-1 to TRBJ2-2; 12 bases align to TRBD2. The CDR3 contains 15 residues. V gave up 6 bases and J gave up 5 bases; unmatched junction bases: 4. Germline CDR1 is MNHNS and CDR2 is SASEGT. CDR3 nucleotide sequence: TGTGCCAGCAGGACTAGCGGGGGAACGACCGGGGAGCTGTTTTTT. It encodes CASRTSGGTTGELFF.

This sequence joins TRBV6-1 and TRBJ2-7; D uncertain. This CDR3 is 14 amino acids long. CDR1 and CDR2 (germline): MNHNS, SASEGT. V dropped 7 bases and J dropped 2 bases, with 15 bases sitting between them. The CDR3 nucleotides read TGTGCCAGCACAAACTACGCTGTGACCTACGAGCAGTACTTC. Its translation: CASTNYAVTYEQYF.

The genes are TRBV5-5 and TRBJ1-1; possible D gene TRBD1, 6 bases. The CDR3 extends over 13 amino acids. Trimming stripped 9 bases from V and 6 bases from J, with 18 bases between. Looked up from germline, CDR1 is SGHKS and CDR2 is YYEKEE (reference sequence). CDR3 in DNA: TGTGCCACCCAAACTCCGGGACACCCTGAAGCTTTCTTT. It specifies CATQTPGHPEAFF.

The gene calls are TRBV2 and TRBJ1-3; D unresolved. The CDR3 loop spans 12 amino acids. Deletions cut 6 bases from V and 4 bases from J, with 7 bases between. Germline V CDR1 and CDR2: SNHLY, FYNNEI. CDR3 sequence reads: CASRREGNTIYF. The CDR3 region has the DNA TGTGCCAGCAGGAGGGAGGGAAACACCATATATTTT.

This chain joins TRBV30 and TRBJ2-2; 10 bases are shared with TRBD1. CDR3 length: 14 amino acids. CDR1 is GTSNPN, CDR2 SVGIG, per germline (reference sequence). V trimming: 7 bases; J trimming: 3 bases; junction bases outside the gene matches: 5. CDR3 DNA: TGTGCCTTATCCGGGACAGGGGACACCGGGGAGCTGTTTTTT. It translates to CALSGTGDTGELFF.